This T cell receptor beta chain was captured in a study of blood T cell repertoires in COVID-19. At the level of the study: The United States, Italy and Spain supplied acute and convalescent COVID-19 samples. T cells, B-cell-depleted T cells, or PBMCs supplied cDNA or gDNA.

In the original processing: Estimation of nucleated cell counts relied on the amplification of reference gene primers. This table comes from immunoSEQ multiplex PCR, and its TCRdb copy is limited to in-frame clones, with some not included. D and trimming were read from the DNA, whereas the V and J calls and clone size are those reported in that table. The repertoire includes 200,000 to 300,000 clones, roughly 80% of them detected once, and around 6.5% sits in the top ten. This clone was seen a handful of times. The V gene's germline CDR1 is LGHDT and CDR2 YNNKEL (reference sequence). V was clipped by 2 bases and J by 12 bases; unmatched bases: 6. The CDR3 loop spans 15 amino acids.

The V gene is TRBV3-1 (or the pseudogene TRBV3-2), the J gene TRBJ2-3, with 15 bases that match TRBD2. Sequencing used peripheral blood. The sequence was collected from a woman aged 55-75 years with active or convalescent COVID-19. DNA of the CDR3: TGTGCCAGCAGCCAACGGACTAGCGGGAGGGCCATTCAGTATTTT. Translation gives CASSQRTSGRAIQYF.